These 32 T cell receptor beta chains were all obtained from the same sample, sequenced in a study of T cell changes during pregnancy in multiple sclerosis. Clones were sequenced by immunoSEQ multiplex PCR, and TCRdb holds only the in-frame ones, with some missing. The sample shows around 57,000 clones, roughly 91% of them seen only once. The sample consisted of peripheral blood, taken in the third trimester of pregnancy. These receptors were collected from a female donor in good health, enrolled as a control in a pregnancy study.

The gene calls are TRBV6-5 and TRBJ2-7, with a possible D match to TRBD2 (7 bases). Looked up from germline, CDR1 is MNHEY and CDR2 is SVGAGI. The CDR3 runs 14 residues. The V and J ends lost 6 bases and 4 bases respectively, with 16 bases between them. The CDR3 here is CASSRTGTTYEQYF. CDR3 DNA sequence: TGTGCCAGCAGCCGAACAGGGACTACGTACGAGCAGTACTTC.

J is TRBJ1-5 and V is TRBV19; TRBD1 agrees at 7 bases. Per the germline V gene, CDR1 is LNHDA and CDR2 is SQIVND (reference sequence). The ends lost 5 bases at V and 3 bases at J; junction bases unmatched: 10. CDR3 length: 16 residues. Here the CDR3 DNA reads TGTGCCAGTAGTCGTCCCGGGACAGCCGACAATCAGCCCCAGCATTTT. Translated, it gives CASSRPGTADNQPQHF.

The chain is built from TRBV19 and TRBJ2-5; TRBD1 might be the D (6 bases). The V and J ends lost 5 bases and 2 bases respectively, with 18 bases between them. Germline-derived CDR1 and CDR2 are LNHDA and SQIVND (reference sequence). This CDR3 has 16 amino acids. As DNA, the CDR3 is TGTGCCAGTAGTGCCCACACTAGACAGGCGCAAGAGACCCAGTACTTC. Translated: CASSAHTRQAQETQYF.

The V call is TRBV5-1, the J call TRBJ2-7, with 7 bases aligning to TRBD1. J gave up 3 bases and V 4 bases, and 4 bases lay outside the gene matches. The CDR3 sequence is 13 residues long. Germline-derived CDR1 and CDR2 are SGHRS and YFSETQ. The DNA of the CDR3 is TGCGCCAGCAGCGAGGGACAGCGCTACGAGCAGTACTTC. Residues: CASSEGQRYEQYF. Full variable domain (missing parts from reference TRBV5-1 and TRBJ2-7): KAGVTQTPRYLIKTRGQQVTLSCSPISGHRSVSWYQQTPGQGLQFLFEYFSETQRNKGNFPGRFSGRQFSNSRSEMNVSTLELGDSALYLCASSEGQRYEQYFGPGTRLTVT.

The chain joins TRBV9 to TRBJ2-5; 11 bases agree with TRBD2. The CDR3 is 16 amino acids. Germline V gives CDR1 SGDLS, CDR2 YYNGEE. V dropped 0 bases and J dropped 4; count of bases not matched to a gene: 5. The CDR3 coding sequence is TGTGCCAGCAGCGTAGTAGCGGGAGGGCCGGGAGAGACCCAGTACTTC. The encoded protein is CASSVVAGGPGETQYF.

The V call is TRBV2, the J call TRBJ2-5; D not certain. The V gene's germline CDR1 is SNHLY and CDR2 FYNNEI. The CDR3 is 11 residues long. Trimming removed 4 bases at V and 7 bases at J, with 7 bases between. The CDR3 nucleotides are TGTGCCAGCAGTGGGAGTGGGACCCAGTACTTC. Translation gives CASSGSGTQYF.

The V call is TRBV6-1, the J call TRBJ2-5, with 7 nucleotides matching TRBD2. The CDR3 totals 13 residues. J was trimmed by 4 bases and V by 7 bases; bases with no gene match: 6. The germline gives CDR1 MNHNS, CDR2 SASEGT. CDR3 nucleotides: TGTGCCAGCACGGGGAGGGTCGGAGAGACCCAGTACTTC. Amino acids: CASTGRVGETQYF.

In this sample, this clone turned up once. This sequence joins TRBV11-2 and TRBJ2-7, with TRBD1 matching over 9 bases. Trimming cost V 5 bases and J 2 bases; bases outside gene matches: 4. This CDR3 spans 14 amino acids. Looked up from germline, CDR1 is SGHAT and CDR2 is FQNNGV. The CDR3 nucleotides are TGTGCCAGCAGCCTGGGGACAGGGACCTACGAGCAGTACTTC. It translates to CASSLGTGTYEQYF.

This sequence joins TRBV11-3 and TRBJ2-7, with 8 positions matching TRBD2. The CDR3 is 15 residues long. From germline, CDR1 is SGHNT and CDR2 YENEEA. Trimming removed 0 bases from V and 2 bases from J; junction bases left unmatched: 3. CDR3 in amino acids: CASSLELAGAYEQYF. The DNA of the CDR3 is TGTGCCAGCAGCTTAGAGCTAGCGGGTGCCTACGAGCAGTACTTC.

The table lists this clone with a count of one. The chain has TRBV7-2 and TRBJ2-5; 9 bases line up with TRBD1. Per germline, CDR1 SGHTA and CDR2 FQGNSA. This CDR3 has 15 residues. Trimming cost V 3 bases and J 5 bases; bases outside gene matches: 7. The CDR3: CASSFDRGLGETQYF. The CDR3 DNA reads TGTGCCAGCAGCTTTGACAGGGGGTTAGGGGAGACCCAGTACTTC.

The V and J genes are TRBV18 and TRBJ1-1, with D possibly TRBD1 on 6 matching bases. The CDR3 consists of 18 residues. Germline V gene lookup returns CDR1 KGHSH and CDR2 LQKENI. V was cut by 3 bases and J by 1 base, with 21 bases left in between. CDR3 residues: CASSPLVTGSGPNTEAFF. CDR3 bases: TGTGCCAGCTCACCCCTAGTAACAGGGTCGGGGCCGAACACTGAAGCTTTCTTT.

This CDR3 is CASSGSGTSYGYTF. In DNA form, the CDR3 reads TGTGCCAGCAGCGGATCCGGGACAAGTTATGGCTACACCTTC. The rearrangement uses TRBV27 and TRBJ1-2; a weak D match, TRBD1 (6 bases). The V gene's germline CDR1 is MNHEY and CDR2 SMNVEV (reference sequence). V was trimmed by 6 bases and J by 5 bases, leaving 16 bases between them. The CDR3 contains 14 residues.

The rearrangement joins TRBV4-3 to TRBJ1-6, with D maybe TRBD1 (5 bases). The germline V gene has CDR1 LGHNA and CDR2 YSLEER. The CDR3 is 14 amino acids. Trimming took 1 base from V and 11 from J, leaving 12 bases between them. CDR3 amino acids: CASSQGTGGTPLHF. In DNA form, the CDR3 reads TGCGCCAGCAGCCAAGGCACGGGGGGTACACCCCTCCACTTT.

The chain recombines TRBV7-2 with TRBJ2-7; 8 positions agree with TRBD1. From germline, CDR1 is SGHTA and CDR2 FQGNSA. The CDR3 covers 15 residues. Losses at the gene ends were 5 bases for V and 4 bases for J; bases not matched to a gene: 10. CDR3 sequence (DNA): TGTGCCAGCAGCGCAGAGGCAGGGGGCTTGTACGAGCAGTACTTC. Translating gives CASSAEAGGLYEQYF.

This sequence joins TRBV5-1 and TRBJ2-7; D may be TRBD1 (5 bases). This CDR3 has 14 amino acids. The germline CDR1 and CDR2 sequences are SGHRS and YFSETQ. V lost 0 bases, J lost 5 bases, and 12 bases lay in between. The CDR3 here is CASSLAGRVHEQYF. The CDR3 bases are TGCGCCAGCAGCTTGGCAGGCAGGGTCCACGAGCAGTACTTC.

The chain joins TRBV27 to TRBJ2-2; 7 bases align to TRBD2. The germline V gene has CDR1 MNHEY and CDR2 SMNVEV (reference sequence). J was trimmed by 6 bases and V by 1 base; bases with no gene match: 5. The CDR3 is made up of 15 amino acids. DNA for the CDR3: TGTGCCAGCAGTTTATTTACTAGCGAGGCCGGGGAGCTGTTTTTT. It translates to CASSLFTSEAGELFF.

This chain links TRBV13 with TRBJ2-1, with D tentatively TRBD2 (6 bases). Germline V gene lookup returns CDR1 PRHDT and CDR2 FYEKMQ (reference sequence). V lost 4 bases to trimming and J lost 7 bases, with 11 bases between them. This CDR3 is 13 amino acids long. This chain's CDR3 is CASSSRLVNEQFF. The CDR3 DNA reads TGTGCCAGCAGCTCCAGACTAGTGAATGAGCAGTTCTTC.

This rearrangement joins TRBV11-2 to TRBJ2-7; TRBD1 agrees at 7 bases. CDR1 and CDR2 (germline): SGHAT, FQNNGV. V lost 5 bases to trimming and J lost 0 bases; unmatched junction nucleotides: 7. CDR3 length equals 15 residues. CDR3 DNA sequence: TGTGCCAGCAGCCAGGACAGGATTTACTCCTACGAGCAGTACTTC. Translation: CASSQDRIYSYEQYF.

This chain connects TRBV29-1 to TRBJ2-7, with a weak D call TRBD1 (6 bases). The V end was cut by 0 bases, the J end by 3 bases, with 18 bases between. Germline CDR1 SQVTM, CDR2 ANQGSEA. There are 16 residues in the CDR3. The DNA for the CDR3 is TGCAGCGTTGAAGAAGGCCCCCAGGGGAAGGGCTACGAGCAGTACTTC. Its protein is CSVEEGPQGKGYEQYF.

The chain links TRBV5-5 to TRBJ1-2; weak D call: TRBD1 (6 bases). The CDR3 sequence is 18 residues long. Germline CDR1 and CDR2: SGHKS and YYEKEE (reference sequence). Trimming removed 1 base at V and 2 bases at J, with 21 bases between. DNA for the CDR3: TGTGCCAGCAGCTTGATCAAAGGAGGACAGCCCTCCAACTATGGCTACACCTTC. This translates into CASSLIKGGQPSNYGYTF. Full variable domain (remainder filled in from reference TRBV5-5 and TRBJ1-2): DAGVTQSPTHLIKTRGQQVTLRCSPISGHKSVSWYQQVLGQGPQFIFQYYEKEERGRGNFPDRFSARQFPNYSSELNVNALLLGDSALYLCASSLIKGGQPSNYGYTFGSGTRLTVV.

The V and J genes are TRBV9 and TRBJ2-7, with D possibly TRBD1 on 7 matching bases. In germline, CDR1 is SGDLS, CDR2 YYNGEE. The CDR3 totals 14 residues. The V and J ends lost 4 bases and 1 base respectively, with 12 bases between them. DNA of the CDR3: TGTGCCAGCAGCCCCAGGGGGGATTCCTACGAGCAGTACTTC. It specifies CASSPRGDSYEQYF. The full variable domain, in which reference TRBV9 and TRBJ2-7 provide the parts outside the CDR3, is DSGVTQTPKHLITATGQRVTLRCSPRSGDLSVYWYQQSLDQGLQFLIQYYNGEERAKGNILERFSAQQFPDLHSELNLSSLELGDSALYFCASSPRGDSYEQYFGPGTRLTVT.

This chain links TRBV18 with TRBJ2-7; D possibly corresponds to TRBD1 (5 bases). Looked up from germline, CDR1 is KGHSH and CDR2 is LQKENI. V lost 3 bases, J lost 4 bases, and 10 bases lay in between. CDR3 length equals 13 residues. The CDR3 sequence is CASSPSQGYEQYF. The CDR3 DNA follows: TGTGCCAGCTCACCTTCCCAGGGTTACGAGCAGTACTTC.

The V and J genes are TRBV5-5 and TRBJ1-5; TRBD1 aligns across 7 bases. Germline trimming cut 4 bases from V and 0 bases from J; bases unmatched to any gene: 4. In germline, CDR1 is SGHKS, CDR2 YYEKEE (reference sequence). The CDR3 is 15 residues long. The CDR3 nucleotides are TGTGCCAGCAGCCCTGACAGGGCTAGCAATCAGCCCCAGCATTTT. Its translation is CASSPDRASNQPQHF.

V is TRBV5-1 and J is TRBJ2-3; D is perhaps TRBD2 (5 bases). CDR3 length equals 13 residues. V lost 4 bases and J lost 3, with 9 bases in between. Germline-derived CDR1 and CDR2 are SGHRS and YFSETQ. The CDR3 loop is CASSDSGTDTQYF. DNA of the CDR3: TGCGCCAGCAGCGACTCGGGAACAGATACGCAGTATTTT.

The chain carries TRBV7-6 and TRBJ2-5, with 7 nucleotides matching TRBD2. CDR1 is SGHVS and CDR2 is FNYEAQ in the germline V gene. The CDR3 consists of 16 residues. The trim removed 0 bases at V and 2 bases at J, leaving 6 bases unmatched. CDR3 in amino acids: CASSLAGQGGQETQYF. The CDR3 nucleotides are TGTGCCAGCAGCTTAGCGGGGCAGGGAGGGCAAGAGACCCAGTACTTC.

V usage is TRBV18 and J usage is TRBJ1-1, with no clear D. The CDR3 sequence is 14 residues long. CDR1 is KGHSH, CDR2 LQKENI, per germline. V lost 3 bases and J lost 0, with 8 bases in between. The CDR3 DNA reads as TGTGCCAGCTCACCTAAAACTGTGAACACTGAAGCTTTCTTT. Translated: CASSPKTVNTEAFF.

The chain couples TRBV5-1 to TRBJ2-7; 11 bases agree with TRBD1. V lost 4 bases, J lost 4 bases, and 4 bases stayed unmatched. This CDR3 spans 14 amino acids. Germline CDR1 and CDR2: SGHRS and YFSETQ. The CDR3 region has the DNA TGCGCCAGCAGCCCCGGGACAGGGGGTTACGAGCAGTACTTC. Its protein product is CASSPGTGGYEQYF.

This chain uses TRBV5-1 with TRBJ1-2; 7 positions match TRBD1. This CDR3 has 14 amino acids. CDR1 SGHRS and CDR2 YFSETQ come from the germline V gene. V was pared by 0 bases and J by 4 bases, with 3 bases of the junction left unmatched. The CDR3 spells CASSLGTGLYGYTF. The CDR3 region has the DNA TGCGCCAGCAGCTTGGGGACAGGTCTCTATGGCTACACCTTC.

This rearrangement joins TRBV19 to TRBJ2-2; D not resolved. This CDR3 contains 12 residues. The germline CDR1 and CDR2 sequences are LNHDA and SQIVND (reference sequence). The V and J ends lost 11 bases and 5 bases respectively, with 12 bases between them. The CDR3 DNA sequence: TGTGCCGGCAGATCATCGACCGGGGAGCTGTTTTTT. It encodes CAGRSSTGELFF. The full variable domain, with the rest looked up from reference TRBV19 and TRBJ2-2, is DGGITQSPKYLFRKEGQNVTLSCEQNLNHDAMYWYRQDPGQGLRLIYYSQIVNDFQKGDIAEGYSVSREKKESFPLTVTSAQKNPTAFYLCAGRSSTGELFFGEGSRLTVL.

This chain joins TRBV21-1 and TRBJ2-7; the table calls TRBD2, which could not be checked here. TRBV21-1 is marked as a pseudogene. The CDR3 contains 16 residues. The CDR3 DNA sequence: TGTGCCAGCAGCTTCCCGGGGAGGGGATCTCCCTACGAGCAGTACTTC. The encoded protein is CASSFPGRGSPYEQYF.

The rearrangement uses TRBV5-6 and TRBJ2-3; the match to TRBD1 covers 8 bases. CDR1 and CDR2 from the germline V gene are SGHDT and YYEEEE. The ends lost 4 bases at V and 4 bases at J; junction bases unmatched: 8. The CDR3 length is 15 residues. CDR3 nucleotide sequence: TGTGCCAGCAGCCTGAGACAGGGGCTGGCAGATACGCAGTATTTT. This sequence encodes CASSLRQGLADTQYF.

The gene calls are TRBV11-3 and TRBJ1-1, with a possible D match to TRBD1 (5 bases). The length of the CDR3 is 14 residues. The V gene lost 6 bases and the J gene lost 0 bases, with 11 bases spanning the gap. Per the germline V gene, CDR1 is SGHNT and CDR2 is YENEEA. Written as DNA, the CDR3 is TGTGCCAGCAGTATCTCCAGGGTGAACACTGAAGCTTTCTTT. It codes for CASSISRVNTEAFF. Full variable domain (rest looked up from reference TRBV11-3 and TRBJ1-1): EAGVVQSPRYKIIEKKQPVAFWCNPISGHNTLYWYLQNLGQGPELLIRYENEEAVDDSQLPKDRFSAERLKGVDSTLKIQPAELGDSAVYLCASSISRVNTEAFFGQGTRLTVV.